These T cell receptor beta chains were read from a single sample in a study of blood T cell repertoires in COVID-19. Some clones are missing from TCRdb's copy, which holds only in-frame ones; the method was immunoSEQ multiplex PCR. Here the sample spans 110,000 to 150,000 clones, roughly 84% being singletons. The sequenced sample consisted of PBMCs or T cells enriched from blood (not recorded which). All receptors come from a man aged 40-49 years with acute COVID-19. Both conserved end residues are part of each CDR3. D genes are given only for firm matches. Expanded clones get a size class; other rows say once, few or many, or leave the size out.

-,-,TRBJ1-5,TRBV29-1,CSVGDRWGLQHF,TGCAGCGTTGGGGATAGGTGGGGGCTCCAGCATTTT
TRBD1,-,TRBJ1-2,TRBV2,CASTIQTGIYGYTF,TGTGCCAGCACTATACAGACAGGGATCTATGGCTACACCTTC
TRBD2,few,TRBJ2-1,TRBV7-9,CASSRKGAGAYNEQFF,TGTGCCAGCAGCCGCAAAGGTGCGGGAGCCTACAATGAGCAGTTCTTC
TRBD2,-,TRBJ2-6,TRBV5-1,CASSFSGSLSGANVLTF,TGCGCCAGCAGCTTCAGCGGGAGCCTCTCTGGGGCCAACGTCCTGACTTTC
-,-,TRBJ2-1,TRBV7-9,CASSLDRTYNEQFF,TGTGCCAGCAGCTTAGATAGAACCTACAATGAGCAGTTCTTC
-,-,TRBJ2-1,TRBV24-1,CATSDNRDKSSYNEQFF,TGTGCCACCAGTGACAACCGGGACAAATCTTCCTACAATGAGCAGTTCTTC
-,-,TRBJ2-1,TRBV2,CASSSAGAGSYNEQFF,TGTGCCAGCAGTTCGGCAGGGGCTGGGTCCTACAATGAGCAGTTCTTC
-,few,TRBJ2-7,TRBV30,CAWSTNLDSLSSYEQYF,TGTGCCTGGAGTACAAACCTTGACAGCCTCAGCTCCTACGAGCAGTACTTC
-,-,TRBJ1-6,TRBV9,CASSPQGGVRSYNSPLHF,TGTGCCAGCAGCCCTCAAGGGGGGGTCCGGTCCTATAATTCACCCCTCCACTTT
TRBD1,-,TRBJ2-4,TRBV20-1,CSASIPGGIQYF,TGCAGTGCGAGTATCCCAGGGGGCATTCAGTACTTC
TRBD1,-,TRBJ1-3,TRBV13,CASSLGRGRGNTIYF,TGTGCCAGCAGCTTAGGCAGGGGGCGAGGAAACACCATATATTTT
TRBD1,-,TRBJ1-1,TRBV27,CASAQSGQGGEAFF,TGTGCCAGCGCCCAATCAGGACAGGGTGGAGAGGCTTTCTTT
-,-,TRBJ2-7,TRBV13,CASSLVTSSQYF,TGTGCCAGCAGCTTAGTAACTAGCAGTCAGTACTTC
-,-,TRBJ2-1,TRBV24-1,CATSDPKVGSYGDEQFF,TGTGCCACCAGTGATCCGAAAGTCGGCAGCTATGGAGATGAGCAGTTCTTC
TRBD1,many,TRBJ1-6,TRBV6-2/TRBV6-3,CASSDDRGRTNSPLHF,TGTGCCAGCAGTGATGACAGGGGGCGAACCAATTCACCCCTCCACTTT
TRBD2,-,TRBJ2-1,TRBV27,CASSATTSGSYNEQFF,TGTGCCAGCAGTGCCACAACTAGCGGTTCCTACAATGAGCAGTTCTTC
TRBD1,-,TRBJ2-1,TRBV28,CASSLQGVRNEQFF,TGTGCCAGCAGCTTACAGGGGGTTCGCAATGAGCAGTTCTTC
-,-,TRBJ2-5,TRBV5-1,CASSLAPGRGGETQYF,TGCGCCAGCAGCCTAGCCCCCGGGAGAGGAGGAGAGACCCAGTACTTC
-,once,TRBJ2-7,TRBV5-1,CASSLTSGEQYF,TGCGCCAGCAGCTTGACAAGTGGCGAGCAGTACTTC
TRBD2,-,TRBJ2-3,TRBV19,CASRNGLAGFTDTQYF,TGTGCCAGTAGAAATGGACTAGCGGGATTCACAGATACGCAGTATTTT
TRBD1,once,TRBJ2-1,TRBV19,CASSPNRGDIPIEQFF,TGTGCCAGTAGTCCAAACAGGGGGGACATCCCCATTGAGCAGTTCTTC
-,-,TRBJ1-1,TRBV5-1,CASSLIQGMSTEAFF,TGCGCCAGCAGCTTAATACAGGGTATGAGCACTGAAGCTTTCTTT
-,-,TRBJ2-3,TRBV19,CASSPQVVAPDTQYF,TGTGCCAGTAGTCCTCAGGTCGTGGCCCCAGATACGCAGTATTTT
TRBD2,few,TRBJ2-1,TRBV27,CASSLGTSGRGLYNEQFF,TGTGCCAGCAGTTTGGGGACTAGCGGGAGGGGGCTCTACAATGAGCAGTTCTTC
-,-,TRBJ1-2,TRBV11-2,CASSLSAGNYGYTF,TGTGCCAGCAGCTTATCAGCAGGGAACTATGGCTACACCTTC
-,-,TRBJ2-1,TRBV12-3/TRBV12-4,CASTQSSDNEQFF,TGTGCCAGCACCCAATCCAGTGACAATGAGCAGTTCTTC
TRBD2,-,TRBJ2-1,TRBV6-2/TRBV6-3,CASSWVNGLAGVEQFF,TGTGCCAGCAGTTGGGTTAATGGACTAGCGGGAGTTGAGCAGTTCTTC
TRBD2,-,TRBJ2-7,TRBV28,CASSFHLRGSGYEQYF,TGTGCCAGCAGTTTCCATCTTCGCGGGAGTGGCTACGAGCAGTACTTC
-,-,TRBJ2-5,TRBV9,CASSPPRRTQLWQETQYF,TGTGCCAGCAGCCCCCCGAGGAGGACTCAACTTTGGCAAGAGACCCAGTACTTC
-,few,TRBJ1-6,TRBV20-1,CSASQNSPLHF,TGCAGTGCTAGTCAAAATTCACCCCTCCACTTT
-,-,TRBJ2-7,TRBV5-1,CASSLATDSYEQYF,TGCGCCAGCAGCTTGGCCACCGATAGCTACGAGCAGTACTTC
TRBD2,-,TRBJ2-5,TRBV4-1,CASSQGHSGTQETQYF,TGCGCCAGCAGCCAGGGTCATAGCGGGACCCAAGAGACCCAGTACTTC
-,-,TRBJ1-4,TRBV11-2,CASSLNEKLFF,TGTGCCAGCAGTCTTAATGAAAAACTGTTTTTT
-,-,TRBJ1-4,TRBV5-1,CASSPDSSTNEKLFF,TGCGCCAGCAGTCCGGACAGTTCAACTAATGAAAAACTGTTTTTT
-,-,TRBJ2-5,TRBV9,CASSVAVGQQETQYF,TGTGCCAGCAGCGTAGCAGTCGGACAGCAAGAGACCCAGTACTTC
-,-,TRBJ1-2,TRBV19,CAASAANYGYTF,TGTGCCGCCTCAGCGGCTAACTATGGCTACACCTTC
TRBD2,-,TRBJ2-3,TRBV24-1,CATSDPEGLAGGRDTQYF,TGTGCCACCAGTGACCCCGAAGGACTAGCGGGGGGGAGAGATACGCAGTATTTT
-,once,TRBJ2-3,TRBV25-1,CASSEVTDTDTQYF,TGTGCCAGCAGTGAGGTGACAGACACAGATACGCAGTATTTT
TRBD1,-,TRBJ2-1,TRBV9,CASSPSVTGGEQFF,TGTGCCAGCAGCCCGAGTGTAACAGGGGGTGAGCAGTTCTTC
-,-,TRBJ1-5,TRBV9,CASTPIRGGSNQPQHF,TGTGCCAGCACTCCAATTCGCGGGGGAAGCAATCAGCCCCAGCATTTT
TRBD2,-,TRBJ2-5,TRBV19,CASSSRLAGVAETQYF,TGTGCCAGTAGTAGCCGACTAGCGGGAGTAGCGGAGACCCAGTACTTC
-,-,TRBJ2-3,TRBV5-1,CASGTGTLSTDTQYF,TGCGCCAGCGGAACCGGGACTCTGTCGACAGATACGCAGTATTTT
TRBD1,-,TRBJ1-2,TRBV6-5,CASSLTGGRDYGYTF,TGTGCCAGCAGTCTCACAGGGGGCAGGGACTATGGCTACACCTTC
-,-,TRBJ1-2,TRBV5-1,CASSWGQGASGYAF,-
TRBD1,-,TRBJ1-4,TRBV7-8,CASSPGTGREKLFF,TGTGCCAGCAGCCCAGGGACAGGGAGGGAAAAACTGTTTTTT
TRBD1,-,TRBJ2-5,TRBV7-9,CASSWGTDQETQYF,TGTGCCAGCAGCTGGGGGACAGATCAAGAGACCCAGTACTTC
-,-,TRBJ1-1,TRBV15,CATSRDLADMNTEAFF,TGTGCCACCAGCAGAGACCTGGCAGATATGAACACTGAAGCTTTCTTT
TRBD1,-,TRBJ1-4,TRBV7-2,CASSRDRGNEKLFF,TGTGCCAGCAGCCGGGACAGGGGTAATGAAAAACTGTTTTTT
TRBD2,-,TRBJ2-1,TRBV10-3,CAISESATSGYNEQFF,TGTGCCATCAGTGAGTCGGCGACTAGCGGGTACAATGAGCAGTTCTTC
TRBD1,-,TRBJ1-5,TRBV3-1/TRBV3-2,CASSHGQGGQPQHF,TGTGCCAGCAGCCACGGACAGGGTGGTCAGCCCCAGCATTTT
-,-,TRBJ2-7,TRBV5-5,CASSSTPQGITPKLRYEQYF,TGTGCCAGCAGCTCGACACCTCAGGGGATTACTCCCAAACTGCGCTACGAGCAGTACTTC
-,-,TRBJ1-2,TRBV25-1,CASSESPGYGYTF,TGTGCCAGCAGTGAGAGCCCTGGCTATGGCTACACCTTC
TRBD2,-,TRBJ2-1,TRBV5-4,CASSSAGGGNEQFF,TGTGCCAGCAGCTCCGCGGGGGGCGGGAATGAGCAGTTCTTC
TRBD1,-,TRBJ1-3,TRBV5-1,CASSWGQSFSGNTIYF,TGCGCCAGCAGCTGGGGACAGTCCTTCTCTGGAAACACCATATATTTT
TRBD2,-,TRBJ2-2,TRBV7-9,CASSLGGHTGELFF,TGTGCCAGCAGCTTGGGAGGGCACACCGGGGAGCTGTTTTTT
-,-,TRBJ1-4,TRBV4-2,CASSREPGADNEKLFF,TGTGCCAGCAGCCGCGAACCGGGAGCTGACAATGAAAAACTGTTTTTT
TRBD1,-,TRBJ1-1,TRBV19,CASSEQGAGTEAFF,TGTGCCAGTAGTGAACAGGGGGCGGGGACTGAAGCTTTCTTT
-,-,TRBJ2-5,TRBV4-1,CASSPQLEETQYF,TGCGCCAGCAGCCCACAGTTAGAAGAGACCCAGTACTTC
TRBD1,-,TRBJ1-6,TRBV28,CASSTGGSSYNSPLHF,TGTGCCAGCAGCACAGGGGGGAGCTCCTATAATTCACCCCTCCACTTT
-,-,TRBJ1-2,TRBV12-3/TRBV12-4,CASSLGTDYGYTF,TGTGCCAGCAGTTTAGGGACAGACTATGGCTACACCTTC